Listed below are T cell receptor beta chains from one sample, sequenced in a study of blood T cell repertoires in COVID-19. Profiled with immunoSEQ multiplex PCR; TCRdb holds only in-frame clones, not every one. The sample yields roughly 200,000 clones, approximately 80% seen once. Sequencing was carried out using peripheral blood. These receptors all come from a woman aged 45-65 years with active or convalescent COVID-19. Both conserved end residues are part of each CDR3. The D gene is left open where the match is weak. Not every row has a clone size; where given, it reads once, few, many or a size class.

d_gene: TRBD1; j_gene: TRBJ1-2; v_gene: TRBV30; abundance: once; len: 13; CDR3nt: TGTGCCTGGAACGCCGGGACAGCACTTGGCTACACCTTC; CDR3aa: CAWNAGTALGYTF
d_gene: NA; j_gene: TRBJ2-3; v_gene: TRBV11-2; abundance: NA; len: 14; CDR3nt: TGTGCCAGCAGCCCTATAGCGGGCACAGATACGCAGTATTTT; CDR3aa: CASSPIAGTDTQYF
d_gene: TRBD2; j_gene: TRBJ2-3; v_gene: TRBV6-4; abundance: NA; len: 17; CDR3nt: TGTGCCAGCAGTGAGGCCCCCCAACTAGCGGGGGTGGATACGCAGTATTTT; CDR3aa: CASSEAPQLAGVDTQYF
d_gene: NA; j_gene: TRBJ1-1; v_gene: TRBV7-2; abundance: NA; len: 14; CDR3nt: TGTGCCAGCAGCTCAGACAGCAGGGGTTCTGAAGCTTTCTTT; CDR3aa: CASSSDSRGSEAFF
d_gene: TRBD2; j_gene: TRBJ2-5; v_gene: TRBV3-1/TRBV3-2; abundance: NA; len: 15; CDR3nt: TGTGCCAGCAGCGACGACTGGCGGGGGGAAGAGACCCAGTACTTC; CDR3aa: CASSDDWRGEETQYF
d_gene: NA; j_gene: TRBJ2-6; v_gene: TRBV4-3; abundance: NA; len: 16; CDR3nt: TGCGCCAGCAGCCAGACGACCGGGACTGGGGCCAACGTCCTGACTTTC; CDR3aa: CASSQTTGTGANVLTF
d_gene: NA; j_gene: TRBJ2-7; v_gene: TRBV9; abundance: NA; len: 15; CDR3nt: TGTGCCAGCAGCGTAGACAGCTTCCAAGCCTACGAGCAGTACTTC; CDR3aa: CASSVDSFQAYEQYF
d_gene: TRBD1; j_gene: TRBJ2-6; v_gene: TRBV29-1; abundance: NA; len: 16; CDR3nt: TGCAGCGTGTGGACAGGGTCGAACTCTGGGGCCAACGTCCTGACTTTC; CDR3aa: CSVWTGSNSGANVLTF
d_gene: NA; j_gene: TRBJ1-2; v_gene: TRBV15; abundance: NA; len: 13; CDR3nt: TGTGCCACCAGCAGGGCTCAGGCTTATGGCTACACCTTC; CDR3aa: CATSRAQAYGYTF
d_gene: TRBD1; j_gene: TRBJ2-2; v_gene: TRBV15; abundance: NA; len: 15; CDR3nt: TGTGCCACCAGCAGAGATACAGGGGGCACCGGGGAGCTGTTTTTT; CDR3aa: CATSRDTGGTGELFF
d_gene: NA; j_gene: TRBJ1-1; v_gene: TRBV5-8; abundance: NA; len: 12; CDR3nt: TGTGCCAGCAGCCCTATGAACACTGAAGCTTTCTTT; CDR3aa: CASSPMNTEAFF
d_gene: NA; j_gene: TRBJ2-3; v_gene: TRBV7-3; abundance: NA; len: 16; CDR3nt: TGTGCCAGCAGCTTATACCGCCCCTATAGCACAGATACGCAGTATTTT; CDR3aa: CASSLYRPYSTDTQYF
d_gene: TRBD2; j_gene: TRBJ2-1; v_gene: TRBV28; abundance: NA; len: 13; CDR3nt: TGTGCCAGCACCGAGACTAGCGAAAATGAGCAGTTCTTC; CDR3aa: CASTETSENEQFF
d_gene: NA; j_gene: TRBJ1-2; v_gene: TRBV9; abundance: NA; len: 14; CDR3nt: TGTGCCAGCAGCTCACACGGGGGGGATTATGGCTACACCTTC; CDR3aa: CASSSHGGDYGYTF
d_gene: NA; j_gene: TRBJ1-1; v_gene: TRBV27; abundance: NA; len: 14; CDR3nt: TGTGCCAGCAGTCGGACAGTAAGGAGCACTGAAGCTTTCTTT; CDR3aa: CASSRTVRSTEAFF
d_gene: NA; j_gene: TRBJ1-2; v_gene: TRBV28; abundance: NA; len: 14; CDR3nt: TGTGCCAGCAACTTCCCCGGACTTAACTATGGCTACACCTTC; CDR3aa: CASNFPGLNYGYTF
d_gene: TRBD2; j_gene: TRBJ2-3; v_gene: TRBV7-6; abundance: NA; len: 16; CDR3nt: TGTGCCAGCAGCCCCCTAGCGGGGGTTAGCACAGATACGCAGTATTTT; CDR3aa: CASSPLAGVSTDTQYF
d_gene: NA; j_gene: TRBJ1-6; v_gene: TRBV7-2; abundance: once; len: 13; CDR3nt: TGTGCCAGCAGCTTAGTGGCAGATTCACCCCTCCACTTT; CDR3aa: CASSLVADSPLHF
d_gene: NA; j_gene: TRBJ1-2; v_gene: TRBV7-2; abundance: NA; len: 14; CDR3nt: TGTGCCAGCAGCCCCCGGACAGATAGCTATGGCTACACCTTC; CDR3aa: CASSPRTDSYGYTF
d_gene: NA; j_gene: TRBJ1-6; v_gene: TRBV5-4; abundance: NA; len: 12; CDR3nt: TGTGCCAGCGGCGCGGGGGGGTCACCCCTCCACTTT; CDR3aa: CASGAGGSPLHF
d_gene: NA; j_gene: TRBJ2-1; v_gene: TRBV3-1/TRBV3-2; abundance: few; len: 15; CDR3nt: TGTGCCAGCAGCCAAGAATGGGACTTCGCTCGTGAGCAGTTCTTC; CDR3aa: CASSQEWDFAREQFF
d_gene: TRBD1; j_gene: TRBJ1-6; v_gene: TRBV4-3; abundance: NA; len: 16; CDR3nt: TGCGCCAGCAGCCAAACAGGGGGCGCGGGAAATTCACCCCTCCACTTT; CDR3aa: CASSQTGGAGNSPLHF
d_gene: NA; j_gene: TRBJ2-7; v_gene: TRBV12-5; abundance: NA; len: 14; CDR3nt: TGTGCTAGTGCCCTAGGGGGGGGGATTGGCGAGCAGTACTTC; CDR3aa: CASALGGGIGEQYF
d_gene: NA; j_gene: TRBJ1-3; v_gene: TRBV19; abundance: NA; len: 16; CDR3nt: TGTGCCAGTAGTGAACCTGGACAGTCCTCTGGAAACACCATATATTTT; CDR3aa: CASSEPGQSSGNTIYF
d_gene: TRBD1; j_gene: TRBJ2-3; v_gene: TRBV6-5; abundance: NA; len: 14; CDR3nt: TGTGCCAGCAGTTGGGACAGGGAGGTAGATACGCAGTATTTT; CDR3aa: CASSWDREVDTQYF
d_gene: TRBD2; j_gene: TRBJ2-2; v_gene: TRBV2; abundance: few; len: 15; CDR3nt: TGTGCCAGCAGGGAGCGGGAGGGCCTCACCGGGGAGCTGTTTTTT; CDR3aa: CASREREGLTGELFF
d_gene: TRBD2; j_gene: TRBJ2-7; v_gene: TRBV18; abundance: NA; len: 15; CDR3nt: TGTGCCAGCTCACCGGGACTAGCGGGGGGATTGGAGCAGTACTTC; CDR3aa: CASSPGLAGGLEQYF
d_gene: NA; j_gene: TRBJ1-2; v_gene: TRBV28; abundance: NA; len: 11; CDR3nt: TGTGCCAGCAGGGAAGGGGTTGGCTACACCTTC; CDR3aa: CASREGVGYTF
d_gene: TRBD1; j_gene: TRBJ1-1; v_gene: TRBV28; abundance: NA; len: 13; CDR3nt: TGTGCCGGTACTAGACAGGGGAGGACTGAAGCTTTCTTT; CDR3aa: CAGTRQGRTEAFF
d_gene: NA; j_gene: TRBJ2-1; v_gene: TRBV30; abundance: NA; len: 10; CDR3nt: TGTGCCGTGAAGAGGTATGAGCAGTTCTTC; CDR3aa: CAVKRYEQFF
d_gene: TRBD1; j_gene: TRBJ1-5; v_gene: TRBV6-4; abundance: NA; len: 14; CDR3nt: TGTGCCAGCACCAAAGACAGGGGAAATCAGCCCCAGCATTTT; CDR3aa: CASTKDRGNQPQHF
d_gene: TRBD1; j_gene: TRBJ1-2; v_gene: TRBV30; abundance: NA; len: 14; CDR3nt: TGTGCCTGGAGTAGACAGGGGACTATCTATGGCTACACCTTC; CDR3aa: CAWSRQGTIYGYTF
d_gene: TRBD1; j_gene: TRBJ1-5; v_gene: TRBV30; abundance: few; len: 15; CDR3nt: TGTGCCTGGAGTGTGAACGGACAGGGAGGCCAGCCCCAGCATTTT; CDR3aa: CAWSVNGQGGQPQHF